The 22 T cell receptor beta chains reported below all come from one sample, sequenced in a study of response to subunit inactivated influenza vaccine. Each CDR3 protein gets one entry after TCRdb re-called the RT-PCR reads with MiXCR. The sample lists approximately 680,000 distinct CDR3 sequences, around 16% occurring once. The sample was PBMCs from blood, taken 12 days after vaccination. Every receptor here comes from a man aged 45-60 years who received an inactivated influenza vaccine.

This clonotype showed up many times. The chain couples TRBV12-3 or TRBV12-4 to TRBJ2-5; no clear D. This CDR3 has 14 amino acids. Trimming pared 3 bases from V and 1 base from J, leaving 9 bases between. CDR3 region: CASSLSVGQETQYF. In nucleotides, the CDR3 is TGTGCCAGCAGTTTGTCCGTGGGCCAAGAGACCCAGTACTTC.

The chain is built from TRBV13 and TRBJ2-7; TRBD2 might be the D (6 bases). Germline CDR1 is PRHDT and CDR2 is FYEKMQ (reference sequence). The CDR3 totals 12 residues. V was clipped by 5 bases and J by 5 bases, with 10 bases between them. CDR3 sequence: CASSPGGDEQYF. CDR3 coding DNA: TGTGCCAGCAGCCCCGGGGGTGACGAGCAGTACTTC.

This chain connects TRBV5-1 to TRBJ2-7, with 7 bases matching TRBD2. The length of the CDR3 is 15 residues. V lost 4 bases, J lost 3 bases, and 10 bases stayed unmatched. The germline gives CDR1 SGHRS, CDR2 YFSETQ. The CDR3 DNA reads TGCGCCAGCAGCCGGACTAGTCCTGACCTCTACGAGCAGTACTTC. This translates into CASSRTSPDLYEQYF.

This sequence joins TRBV2 and TRBJ2-7; 14 nucleotides align to TRBD2. The CDR3 covers 18 residues. V shed 4 bases and J 4 bases; nucleotides not matched to a gene: 12. Per germline, CDR1 SNHLY and CDR2 FYNNEI. CDR3 protein: CASSVFVGLAGDSYEQYF. CDR3 coding DNA: TGTGCCAGCAGTGTTTTCGTGGGACTAGCGGGAGATAGTTACGAGCAGTACTTC.

This clonotype was seen only a few times. The J gene is TRBJ2-5, the V gene TRBV24-1; D remains ambiguous. Trimming removed 9 bases at V and 7 bases at J, with 14 bases between. The germline gives CDR1 KGHDR, CDR2 SFDVKD. This CDR3 is 12 amino acids long. Written as DNA, the CDR3 is TGTGCCACCGAACATCCCGGCGGGACCCAGTACTTC. Encoded protein: CATEHPGGTQYF.

V and J are TRBV4-1 and TRBJ2-1, with D unresolved. The CDR3 loop spans 17 amino acids. The germline V and J ends were trimmed by 1 base and 0 bases, with 13 bases remaining between them. Germline V gene data show CDR1 as MGHRA and CDR2 as YSYEKL. CDR3 amino acids: CASSQAYRPSSYNEQFF. The CDR3 nucleotides are TGCGCCAGCAGCCAAGCTTACCGGCCGAGCTCCTACAATGAGCAGTTCTTC.

This clonotype was found a few times. The genes are TRBV30 and TRBJ1-1; 12 bases agree with TRBD1. The V and J ends lost 1 base and 12 bases, in that order; junction bases with no gene match: 9. There are 14 residues in the CDR3. The germline gives CDR1 GTSNPN, CDR2 SVGIG (reference sequence). The CDR3 loop is CAWSGGTGGSLTFF. CDR3 coding DNA: TGTGCCTGGAGTGGAGGGACAGGGGGCTCGTTGACTTTCTTT.

CDR3 nucleotide sequence: TGTGCCAGCTCACCAGGGCCGGAGTACGAGCAGTACTTC. As protein: CASSPGPEYEQYF. V gene TRBV18 combines with J gene TRBJ2-7; D call uncertain. The V gene's germline CDR1 is KGHSH and CDR2 LQKENI. V was shortened by 2 bases and J by 4 bases, with 9 bases between the two germline ends. There are 13 residues in the CDR3.

This clonotype was observed a handful of times. The chain has TRBV25-1 and TRBJ2-7, with 8 positions matching TRBD2. The CDR3 consists of 14 residues. Germline lookup yields CDR1 MGHDK and CDR2 SYGVNS. Trimming removed 5 bases from V and 2 bases from J; junction bases left unmatched: 5. The CDR3, as DNA: TGTGCCAGCAGTCAGGCGGGAGGAGCCTACGAGCAGTACTTC. Its protein product is CASSQAGGAYEQYF.

This clonotype has ten or more counts. The chain employs TRBV18 and TRBJ2-3; D ambiguous. Germline-derived CDR1 and CDR2 are KGHSH and LQKENI. The V end was cut by 3 bases, the J end by 2 bases, with 3 bases between. The CDR3 is 12 amino acids. CDR3 protein: CASSPNTDTQYF. Here the CDR3 DNA reads TGTGCCAGCTCACCGAACACAGATACGCAGTATTTT.

This clonotype has only a few counts. The chain has TRBV3-1 and TRBJ2-1, with TRBD2 matching over 14 bases. The germline V gene has CDR1 LGHDT and CDR2 YNNKEL (reference sequence). Unmatched junction bases numbered 4, after V lost 2 bases and J lost 7 bases. The CDR3 has 16 amino acids. Here the CDR3 reads CASSQPRLAGGNEQFF. The CDR3, as DNA: TGTGCCAGCAGCCAACCAAGACTAGCGGGAGGGAATGAGCAGTTCTTC.

This chain connects TRBV3-1 to TRBJ1-6, with D perhaps TRBD1 (5 bases). Germline V lookup: CDR1 LGHDT, CDR2 YNNKEL (reference sequence). Deletions cut 2 bases from V and 15 bases from J, with 14 bases between. The CDR3 sequence is 13 residues long. The DNA of the CDR3 is TGTGCCAGCAGCCAATTCGGAGGGGAGCGCCTCCACTTT. It codes for CASSQFGGERLHF.

This chain connects TRBV7-9 to TRBJ2-5, with D maybe TRBD2 (5 bases). The germline V and J ends were trimmed by 6 bases and 5 bases, with 13 bases remaining between them. Per germline, CDR1 SEHNR and CDR2 FQNEAQ (reference sequence). CDR3 length: 13 amino acids. DNA of the CDR3: TGTGCCAGCAGTCTGTCGAGGGTGGAGACCCAGTACTTC. Encoded protein: CASSLSRVETQYF.

The V and J genes are TRBV18 and TRBJ2-7, with 11 nucleotides matching TRBD2. From germline, CDR1 is KGHSH and CDR2 LQKENI. This CDR3 is 14 amino acids long. Trimming at V came to 5 bases and at J to 4 bases, leaving 4 bases not matched to a gene. CDR3 nucleotides: TGTGCCAGCTCAGACGGGACTAGCGGTTACGAGCAGTACTTC. Amino acid sequence: CASSDGTSGYEQYF.

This clonotype was counted at least ten times. This chain joins TRBV5-1 and TRBJ2-5; D possibly corresponds to TRBD2 (6 bases). The germline gives CDR1 SGHRS, CDR2 YFSETQ. The V and J ends lost 0 bases and 4 bases respectively, with 13 bases between them. This CDR3 has 15 amino acids. CDR3 sequence (DNA): TGCGCCAGCAGCTTGGTGGTCGGGAGTGGAGAGACCCAGTACTTC. This translates into CASSLVVGSGETQYF. The full variable domain, rest sourced from reference TRBV5-1 and TRBJ2-5, is KAGVTQTPRYLIKTRGQQVTLSCSPISGHRSVSWYQQTPGQGLQFLFEYFSETQRNKGNFPGRFSGRQFSNSRSEMNVSTLELGDSALYLCASSLVVGSGETQYFGPGTRLLVL.

The chain has TRBV28 and TRBJ1-2; D may be TRBD1 (5 bases). The germline V gene has CDR1 MDHEN and CDR2 SYDVKM. V lost 3 bases to trimming and J lost 5 bases, with 10 bases between them. The CDR3 extends over 13 amino acids. Here the CDR3 DNA reads TGTGCCAGCAGTTTGCCGGGGGAGTATGGCTACACCTTC. This sequence encodes CASSLPGEYGYTF.

The gene calls are TRBV5-6 and TRBJ2-7; D may be TRBD1 or TRBD2 (6 bases each). Trimming removed 4 bases at V and 6 bases at J, with 17 bases between. Germline V CDR1 and CDR2: SGHDT, YYEEEE. CDR3 length: 14 residues. The CDR3 sequence: CASSPGPGATEQYF. The CDR3 DNA is TGTGCCAGCAGCCCGGGGCCGGGGGCCACCGAGCAGTACTTC. The variable domain in full, completed from reference TRBV5-6 and TRBJ2-7, reads DAGVTQSPTHLIKTRGQQVTLRCSPKSGHDTVSWYQQALGQGPQFIFQYYEEEERQRGNFPDRFSGHQFPNYSSELNVNALLLGDSALYLCASSPGPGATEQYFGPGTRLTVT.

The chain links TRBV5-1 to TRBJ2-1, with 9 bases lining up with TRBD2. The CDR3 is 15 amino acids. The junction had 6 bases not matched to a gene; V was cut back by 4 bases and J by 4 bases. CDR1 is SGHRS and CDR2 is YFSETQ in the germline V gene. CDR3 residues: CASSRSGGQYNEQFF. The CDR3 DNA follows: TGCGCCAGCAGCCGTAGCGGGGGCCAATACAATGAGCAGTTCTTC.

The CDR3 coding sequence is TGTGCCAGCAGCAAGACAGGGCTTGGGGCCAACGTCCTGACTTTC. This gives the protein CASSKTGLGANVLTF. The chain has TRBV5-8 and TRBJ2-6; 7 bases line up with TRBD1. V lost 4 bases, J lost 3 bases, and 4 bases stayed unmatched. CDR3 length: 15 amino acids. The V gene's germline CDR1 is SGHTS and CDR2 YDEGEE. Using reference TRBV5-8 and TRBJ2-6 for the parts outside the CDR3, the full variable domain is EAGVTQSPTHLIKTRGQQATLRCSPISGHTSVYWYQQALGLGLQFLLWYDEGEERNRGNFPPRFSGRQFPNYSSELNVNALELEDSALYLCASSKTGLGANVLTFGAGSRLTVL.

This clonotype was seen a handful of times. The chain combines TRBV20-1 with TRBJ2-1, with TRBD1 as a possible D gene (6 bases). Germline CDR1 DFQATT, CDR2 SNEGSKA (reference sequence). V was cut by 4 bases and J by 4 bases, with 17 bases left in between. There are 15 residues in the CDR3. The CDR3 spells CSAKSGVLPYNEQFF. The CDR3 nucleotides are TGCAGTGCTAAATCAGGGGTACTCCCTTACAATGAGCAGTTCTTC.

There are many counts of this clonotype. The chain is built from TRBV4-3 and TRBJ2-1; 13 nucleotides line up with TRBD2. This CDR3 region has 16 residues. V lost 4 bases and J lost 3; bases outside the gene matches: 3. CDR1 and CDR2 (germline): LGHNA, YSLEER. CDR3 DNA: TGCGCCAGCAGCCCGGGACTAGCGGGGAACTACAATGAGCAGTTCTTC. Protein sequence: CASSPGLAGNYNEQFF.

The chain carries TRBV28 and TRBJ2-1; 10 bases map to TRBD2. This CDR3 spans 15 amino acids. Per the germline V gene, CDR1 is MDHEN and CDR2 is SYDVKM. The V and J ends lost 6 bases and 9 bases, in that order; junction bases with no gene match: 11. For the CDR3, the DNA is TGTGCCAGCAGCCCCCCGCTAGCGGGAGTTGGTGAGCAGTTCTTC. This gives the protein CASSPPLAGVGEQFF. Full variable domain (outside the CDR3, taken from reference TRBV28 and TRBJ2-1): DVKVTQSSRYLVKRTGEKVFLECVQDMDHENMFWYRQDPGLGLRLIYFSYDVKMKEKGDIPEGYSVSREKKERFSLILESASTNQTSMYLCASSPPLAGVGEQFFGPGTRLTVL.